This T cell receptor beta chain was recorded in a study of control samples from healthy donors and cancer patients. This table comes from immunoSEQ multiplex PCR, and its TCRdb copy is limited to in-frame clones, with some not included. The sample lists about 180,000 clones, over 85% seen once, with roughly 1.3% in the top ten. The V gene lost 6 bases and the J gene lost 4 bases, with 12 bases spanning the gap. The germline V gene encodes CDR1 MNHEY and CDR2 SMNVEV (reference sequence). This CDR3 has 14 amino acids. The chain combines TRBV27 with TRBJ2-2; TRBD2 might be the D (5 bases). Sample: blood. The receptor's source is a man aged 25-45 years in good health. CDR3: CASSPTGVTGELFF. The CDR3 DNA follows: TGTGCCAGCAGCCCCACCGGGGTCACCGGGGAGCTGTTTTTT.